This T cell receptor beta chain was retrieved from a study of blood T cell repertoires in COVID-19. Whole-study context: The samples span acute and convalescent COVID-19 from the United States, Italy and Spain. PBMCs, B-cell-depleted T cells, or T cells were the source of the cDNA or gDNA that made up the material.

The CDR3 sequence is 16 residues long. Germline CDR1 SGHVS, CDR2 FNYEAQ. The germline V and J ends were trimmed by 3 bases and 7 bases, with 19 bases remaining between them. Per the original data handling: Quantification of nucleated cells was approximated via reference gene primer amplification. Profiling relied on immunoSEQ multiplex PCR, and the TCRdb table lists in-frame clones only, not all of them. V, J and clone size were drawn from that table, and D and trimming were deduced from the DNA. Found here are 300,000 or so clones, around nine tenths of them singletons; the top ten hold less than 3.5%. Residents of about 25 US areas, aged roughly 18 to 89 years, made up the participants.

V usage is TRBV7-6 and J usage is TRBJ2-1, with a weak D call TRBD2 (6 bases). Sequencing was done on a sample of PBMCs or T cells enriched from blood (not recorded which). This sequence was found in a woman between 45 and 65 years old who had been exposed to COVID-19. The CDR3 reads CASSLGSGLVLNEQFF. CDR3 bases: TGTGCCAGCAGCTTGGGTAGCGGTTTAGTTTTAAATGAGCAGTTCTTC.